The clone carrying this T cell receptor beta chain ranks as medium-sized. The antigen remains undetermined. Methods described previously, with TCR primers listed, were used for bulk TCR libraries. TCRdb called the PCR reads again in MiXCR, with one record for every CDR3 protein. The data show about 9,800 distinct CDR3 sequences, roughly a fifth seen once. This specimen belongs to a study of molecular identifiers for immune sequencing clone quantification. The study's findings and limits: Spike-in Jurkat TCR RNA from a single cell reportedly registered among 950,000 or so naive cells. Clones above 20 RNA copies held over 97% of effector molecules, under 1% in naive cells.

The CDR3 runs 14 residues. J lost 5 bases, V lost 5 bases, and 7 bases had no gene match. Germline CDR1 SEHNR, CDR2 FQNEAQ (reference sequence). The chain uses TRBV7-9 and TRBJ2-5, with 8 bases identical to TRBD1. The receptor's source is a human donor in good health. Some libraries in this study had Jurkat cell RNA spiked in. Sequencing was performed on naive CD8+ T cells from blood, with Jurkat cell RNA spiked in. Sample subset: FACS-sorted CD8+CD4-CCR7+CD45RA+ naive T cells. CDR3 DNA: TGTGCCAGCAGCCCCAAGACAGGGGAGGAGACCCAGTACTTC. Amino acids: CASSPKTGEETQYF.